These T cell receptor beta chains were read from a single sample in a study of technical replicates of blood from a few donors. Libraries were prepared by immunoSEQ multiplex PCR; TCRdb keeps only in-frame clonotypes and omits some of them. The data hold tens of thousands of clones, with 95% observed a single time. The source material was T cells isolated from PBMCs. These TCRs come from a human donor in good health. Both conserved end residues are part of each CDR3. Fields, in order: J gene, D gene, V gene, clone size, CDR3 DNA, CDR3 protein. D genes are given only for firm matches. Only some rows state a clone size, as once, few, many or a class for expanded clones.

j_call: TRBJ1-4
d_call: .
v_call: TRBV7-9
clone_size: .
cdr3_nt: TGTGCCAGCAGCTTCACGGGAAATAATGAAAAACTGTTTTTT
cdr3_aa: CASSFTGNNEKLFF

j_call: TRBJ2-2
d_call: TRBD1
v_call: TRBV4-3
clone_size: .
cdr3_nt: TGCGCCAGCAGCCTCGGACAGGGTGACACCGGGGAGCTGTTTTTT
cdr3_aa: CASSLGQGDTGELFF

j_call: TRBJ1-3
d_call: TRBD1
v_call: TRBV18
clone_size: .
cdr3_nt: TGTGCCAGCTCACTTGACAGGGCCTCTGGAAACACCATATATTTT
cdr3_aa: CASSLDRASGNTIYF

j_call: TRBJ2-7
d_call: TRBD1
v_call: TRBV7-8
clone_size: .
cdr3_nt: TGTGCCAGCAGCTTAGTGGGACAGGTTGAATACGAGCAGTACTTC
cdr3_aa: CASSLVGQVEYEQYF

j_call: TRBJ2-4
d_call: TRBD1
v_call: TRBV25-1
clone_size: once
cdr3_nt: TGTGCCAGCAGTGAATCACAGGGGGCGAACATTCAGTACTTC
cdr3_aa: CASSESQGANIQYF

j_call: TRBJ1-2
d_call: .
v_call: TRBV7-2
clone_size: .
cdr3_nt: TGTGCCAGCAGCTTACGACAGGCGGATGGCTACACCTTC
cdr3_aa: CASSLRQADGYTF

j_call: TRBJ2-7
d_call: .
v_call: TRBV18
clone_size: .
cdr3_nt: TGTGCCAGCTCACCGAGCAGGGTCTACGAGCAGTACTTC
cdr3_aa: CASSPSRVYEQYF

j_call: TRBJ1-2
d_call: TRBD1
v_call: TRBV9
clone_size: .
cdr3_nt: TGTGCCAGCAGCAGAAAGGGACAGCAAAATCTCAATGGCTACACCTTC
cdr3_aa: CASSRKGQQNLNGYTF

j_call: TRBJ2-7
d_call: .
v_call: TRBV7-9
clone_size: few
cdr3_nt: TGTGCCAGCAGCTTAGGGATGACTTCCTACGAGCAGTACTTC
cdr3_aa: CASSLGMTSYEQYF

j_call: TRBJ1-1
d_call: TRBD1
v_call: TRBV27
clone_size: .
cdr3_nt: TGTGCCAGCAGTTTATTTAACCGACAGGGCAACACTGAAGCTTTCTTT
cdr3_aa: CASSLFNRQGNTEAFF